Listed below are T cell receptor beta chains from one sample, sequenced in a study of T cell responses to AZD1222 COVID-19 vaccine. Clones were read by immunoSEQ multiplex PCR, and TCRdb kept only the in-frame ones, dropping some. The top ten clones hold about 5% of a sample with 70,000 to 95,000 clones, approximately 91% of them seen once. This sample comprised peripheral blood, obtained 28 days after the second AZD1222 dose. The receptors were gathered from an adult who received the AZD1222 COVID-19 vaccine. CDR3s include the opening cysteine and the closing phenylalanine or tryptophan. Fields, in order: D gene, J gene, V gene, clone size, CDR3 protein, CDR3 DNA. A D gene is named only where the DNA matches it firmly. Size tells how often a clone was seen (once, few, many) or the class of an expanded clone, and some rows leave it out.

D: NA
J: TRBJ1-4
V: TRBV6-6
size: NA
CDR3: CASSYRNRLNEKLFF
DNA: TGTGCCAGCAGTTACAGGAACAGACTAAATGAAAAACTGTTTTTT

D: NA
J: TRBJ1-1
V: TRBV6-5
size: once
CDR3: CASNRLGNTEAFF
DNA: TGTGCCAGTAACAGATTGGGAAACACTGAAGCTTTCTTT

D: NA
J: TRBJ1-2
V: TRBV29-1
size: NA
CDR3: CSVGLGEYYGYTF
DNA: TGCAGCGTTGGATTAGGGGAGTACTATGGCTACACCTTC

D: TRBD2
J: TRBJ2-7
V: TRBV5-1
size: NA
CDR3: CASTPGGGTYEQYF
DNA: TGCGCCAGCACCCCGGGGGGGGGCACCTACGAGCAGTACTTC

D: TRBD1
J: TRBJ1-1
V: TRBV29-1
size: NA
CDR3: CSVTGQGGTEAFF
DNA: TGCAGCGTAACGGGACAGGGGGGGACTGAAGCTTTCTTT

D: NA
J: TRBJ1-2
V: TRBV19
size: NA
CDR3: CASSIPTANYGYTF
DNA: TGTGCCAGTAGTATTCCCACTGCTAACTATGGCTACACCTTC

D: NA
J: TRBJ2-2
V: TRBV27
size: NA
CDR3: CASSLVPSDTGELFF
DNA: TGTGCCAGCAGTTTAGTCCCATCGGACACCGGGGAGCTGTTTTTT

D: NA
J: TRBJ1-2
V: TRBV30
size: NA
CDR3: CAWSAQEGYTF
DNA: TGTGCCTGGAGTGCACAGGAGGGCTACACCTTC

D: NA
J: TRBJ2-5
V: TRBV4-1
size: NA
CDR3: CASSPAVQETQYF
DNA: TGCGCCAGCAGCCCCGCGGTCCAAGAGACCCAGTACTTC

D: NA
J: TRBJ2-2
V: TRBV6-6
size: NA
CDR3: CASRPRTLNTGELFF
DNA: TGTGCCAGCAGACCGAGGACACTGAACACCGGGGAGCTGTTTTTT

D: NA
J: TRBJ1-1
V: TRBV18
size: NA
CDR3: CASSPVENTEAFF
DNA: TGTGCCAGCTCCCCAGTGGAGAACACTGAAGCTTTCTTT

D: NA
J: TRBJ1-1
V: TRBV5-1
size: NA
CDR3: CASSLDPVRSNTEAFF
DNA: TGCGCCAGCAGCTTAGACCCAGTCCGGAGTAACACTGAAGCTTTCTTT